A single T cell receptor beta chain is shown here with its context. This clonotype has a count of ten or more. The target of this receptor is not known. Base-call qualities are not available, and no considerably larger clone is one nucleotide away. As encoded in the germline V gene (reference sequence), CDR1 is DFQATT while CDR2 is SNEGSKA. The V and J ends are trimmed by 6 bases and 2 bases, leaving 11 bases between them. From the cysteine through the phenylalanine, the CDR3 covers 13 amino acids. Of the read, only the CDR3 DNA is kept; its 39 bases are in frame from base 1. The data stem from a study of breast tumors, draining lymph nodes, adjacent tissues listed by TCRdb under 2016. About the investigation overall: In breast cancer patients, the study compared the TCR beta repertoires of tumor, adjacent nontumor tissue and axillary lymph nodes. The study was designed to assess the relationships and possible T-cell exchange between tumor, surrounding tissue and draining lymph node repertoires in human breast cancer. On the study overall, not on this receptor specifically: In luminal-like breast cancer, tumor and nontumor tissue repertoires resembled each other significantly more than in basal-like breast cancer. Tumor T-cell repertoires showed less diversity than lymph node repertoires and more diversity than nontumor tissue repertoires, and tumor T-cell repertoires showed preferential V and J gene usage. The data were considered consistent with the idea that most tumor T cells come from the lymph node and then expand in tumor tissue. The conclusion that tumor T cells originate in lymph nodes was framed as consistent with a hypothesis rather than directly demonstrated.

Sequencing took place on an Illumina HiSeq 2000. Multiplex PCR amplification was used to generate the TCR beta chain libraries. The amplified TCR beta chain products were analyzed by high-throughput sequencing. The public reads were reanalyzed by TCRdb: fastp trimming at Q25, MiXCR alignment, in-frame beta chains only. Every entry covers one CDR3 protein and lists the most common genes and DNA from its rows. This sample has roughly 130,000 distinct CDR3 sequences in its table, and approximately 20% of those were observed once. The ten largest clones represent over 3% of the sample. Lymph node samples were obtained from the axillary draining lymph nodes of breast cancer patients.

What was sequenced was axillary lymph node tissue. This sequence uses TRBV20-1 and TRBJ2-1; the D gene is unclear. This TCR was sampled from a female donor with breast cancer. Some clones in this sample may be carry-over from other donors' samples. The CDR3 has the sequence CSAFRITYNEQFF. The nucleotide sequence is TGCAGTGCCTTCCGGATAACCTACAATGAGCAGTTCTTC.